This T cell receptor (beta chain) was retrieved from a study of blood T cell repertoires in COVID-19. Study information: The United States, Italy and Spain supplied acute and convalescent COVID-19 samples. Sample material is recorded as cDNA or gDNA derived from T cells, B-cell-depleted T cells, or PBMCs.

This clone occurred once. Trimming shortened V by 2 bases and J by 6 bases, and 17 bases separated the two germline ends. CDR1 SGHRS and CDR2 YFSETQ come from the germline V gene. The CDR3 consists of 15 residues. Methods used by the authors: Nucleated cell counts were estimated from reference gene primer amplification. Produced via immunoSEQ multiplex PCR; TCRdb's table is partial and in-frame only. V, J and clone size are taken as reported in that table, and D and trimming were inferred from the DNA itself. This sample has more than 250,000 clones, with 87% found just once. The receptor's source is a middle-aged man with active or convalescent COVID-19. Material: peripheral blood. This chain joins TRBV5-1 and TRBJ1-2; D may be TRBD1 (5 bases). The CDR3 DNA is TGCGCCAGCAGCTTTGGTCTTGGGGGGGTTGATGGCTACACCTTC. Protein sequence: CASSFGLGGVDGYTF.